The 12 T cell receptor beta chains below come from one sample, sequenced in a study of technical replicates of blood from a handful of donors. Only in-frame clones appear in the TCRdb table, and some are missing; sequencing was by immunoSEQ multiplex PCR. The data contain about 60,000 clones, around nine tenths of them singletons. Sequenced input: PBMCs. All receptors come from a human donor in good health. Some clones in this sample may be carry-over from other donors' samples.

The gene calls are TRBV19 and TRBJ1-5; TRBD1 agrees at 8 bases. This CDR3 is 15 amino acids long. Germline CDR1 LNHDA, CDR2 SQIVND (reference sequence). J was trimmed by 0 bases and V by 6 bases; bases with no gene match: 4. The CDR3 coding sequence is TGTGCCAGTAGCCTCAGGGGGCCTAGCAATCAGCCCCAGCATTTT. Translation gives CASSLRGPSNQPQHF.

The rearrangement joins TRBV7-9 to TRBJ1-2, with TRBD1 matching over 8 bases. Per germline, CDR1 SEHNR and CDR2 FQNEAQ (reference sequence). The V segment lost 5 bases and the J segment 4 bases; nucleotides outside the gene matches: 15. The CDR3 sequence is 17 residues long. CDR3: CASSDSSPTGGIYGYTF. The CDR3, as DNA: TGTGCCAGCAGCGACTCCTCACCCACAGGGGGTATCTATGGCTACACCTTC.

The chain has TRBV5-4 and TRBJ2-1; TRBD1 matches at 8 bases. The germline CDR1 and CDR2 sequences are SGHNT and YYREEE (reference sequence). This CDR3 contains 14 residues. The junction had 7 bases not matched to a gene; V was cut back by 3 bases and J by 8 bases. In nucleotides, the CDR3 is TGTGCCAGCAGCTGGAAGTCAGGGGGCGATGAGCAGTTCTTC. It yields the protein CASSWKSGGDEQFF. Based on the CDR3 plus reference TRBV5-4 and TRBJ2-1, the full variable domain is ETGVTQSPTHLIKTRGQQVTLRCSSQSGHNTVSWYQQALGQGPQFIFQYYREEENGRGNFPPRFSGLQFPNYSSELNVNALELDDSALYLCASSWKSGGDEQFFGPGTRLTVL.

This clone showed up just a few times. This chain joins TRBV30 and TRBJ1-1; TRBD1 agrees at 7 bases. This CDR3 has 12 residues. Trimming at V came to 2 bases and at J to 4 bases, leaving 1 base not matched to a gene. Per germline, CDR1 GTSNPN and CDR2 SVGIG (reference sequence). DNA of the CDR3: TGTGCCTGGAGTACAGGGGCCACTGAAGCTTTCTTT. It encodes CAWSTGATEAFF.

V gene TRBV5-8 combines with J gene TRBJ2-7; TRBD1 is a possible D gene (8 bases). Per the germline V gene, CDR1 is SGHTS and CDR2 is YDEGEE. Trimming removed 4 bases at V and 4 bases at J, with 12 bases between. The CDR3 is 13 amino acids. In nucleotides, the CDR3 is TGTGCCAGCAGCCGGGGGGACAGGTACGAGCAGTACTTC. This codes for CASSRGDRYEQYF.

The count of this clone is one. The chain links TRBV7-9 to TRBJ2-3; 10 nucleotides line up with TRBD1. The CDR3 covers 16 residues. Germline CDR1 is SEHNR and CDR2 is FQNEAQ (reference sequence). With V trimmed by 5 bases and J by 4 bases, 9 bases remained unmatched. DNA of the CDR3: TGTGCCAGCAGCCTATGGGACAGGGGTTCAGCAGATACGCAGTATTTT. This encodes CASSLWDRGSADTQYF.

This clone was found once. Here the CDR3 reads CASSLAGSGYEQYF. The CDR3, as DNA: TGTGCCAGCAGCTTGGCGGGAAGCGGCTACGAGCAGTACTTC. The chain is built from TRBV5-4 and TRBJ2-7, with D perhaps TRBD2 (5 bases). Germline V lookup: CDR1 SGHNT, CDR2 YYREEE (reference sequence). CDR3 length: 14 amino acids. The V gene lost 0 bases and the J gene lost 3 bases, with 10 bases spanning the gap. The entire variable domain, with the rest obtained from reference TRBV5-4 and TRBJ2-7, is as follows: ETGVTQSPTHLIKTRGQQVTLRCSSQSGHNTVSWYQQALGQGPQFIFQYYREEENGRGNFPPRFSGLQFPNYSSELNVNALELDDSALYLCASSLAGSGYEQYFGPGTRLTVT.

This CDR3 reads CASSEPGLAGNEQFF. In DNA, the CDR3 is TGTGCCAGCAGTGAGCCGGGACTAGCGGGAAATGAGCAGTTCTTC. This chain uses TRBV25-1 with TRBJ2-1, with 13 nucleotides matching TRBD2. Losses at the gene ends were 3 bases for V and 7 bases for J; bases not matched to a gene: 3. CDR3 size: 15 residues. CDR1 and CDR2 from the germline V gene are MGHDK and SYGVNS.

CDR3 sequence (DNA): TGTGCCAGCAGCCCTTGGACAGCGAGTAACTATGGCTACACCTTC. Translating it yields CASSPWTASNYGYTF. The genes are TRBV7-9 and TRBJ1-2, with a tentative D call TRBD1 (6 bases). Per the germline V gene, CDR1 is SEHNR and CDR2 is FQNEAQ (reference sequence). The length of the CDR3 is 15 residues. Between the trimmed V and J ends, which lost 5 bases and 1 base, there was a span of 14 bases.

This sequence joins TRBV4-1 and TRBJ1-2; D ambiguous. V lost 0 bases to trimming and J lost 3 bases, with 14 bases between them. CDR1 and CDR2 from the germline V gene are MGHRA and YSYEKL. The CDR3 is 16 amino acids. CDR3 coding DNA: TGCGCCAGCAGCCAAGATAGGGCCGGGAGTTACTATGGCTACACCTTC. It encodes CASSQDRAGSYYGYTF.

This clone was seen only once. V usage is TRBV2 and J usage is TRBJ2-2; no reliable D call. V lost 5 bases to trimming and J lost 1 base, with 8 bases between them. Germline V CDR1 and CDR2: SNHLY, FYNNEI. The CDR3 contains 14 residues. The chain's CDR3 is CASSRVVNTGELFF. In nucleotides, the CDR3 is TGTGCCAGCAGTAGAGTGGTGAACACCGGGGAGCTGTTTTTT.

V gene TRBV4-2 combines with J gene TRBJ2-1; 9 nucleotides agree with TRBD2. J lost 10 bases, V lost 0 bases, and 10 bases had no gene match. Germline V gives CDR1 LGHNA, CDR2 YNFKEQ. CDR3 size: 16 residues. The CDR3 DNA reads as TGTGCCAGCAGCCAAGATAGCACTAGCGGGTCCCCCGAGCAGTTCTTC. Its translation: CASSQDSTSGSPEQFF.